Presented here are 13 T cell receptor beta chains from one specimen sequenced in a study of CD8+ T cells in alopecia areata. Treatment defined: oral pan-JAK inhibitor, 5-10 mg twice daily. It was cDNA, reverse transcribed from extracted RNA, that served as the sequencing template. Sequencing used immunoSEQ multiplex PCR; TCRdb keeps in-frame clones, though not all of them. The top ten hold roughly 16% of the sample, which has approximately 150,000 clones, about 54% seen once. Sequenced here: CD4+ T cells sorted from blood, sampled at approximately week 55, from a patient treated with tofacitinib. The receptors originated from a human donor with alopecia areata.

V usage is TRBV30 and J usage is TRBJ1-6, with a tentative D call TRBD1 (6 bases). Germline V gene lookup returns CDR1 GTSNPN and CDR2 SVGIG (reference sequence). V lost 4 bases and J lost 4, with 8 bases in between. The CDR3 spans 13 residues. CDR3: CAWTGQYNSPLHF. DNA of the CDR3: TGTGCCTGGACCGGACAGTATAATTCACCCCTCCACTTT.

V is TRBV10-3 and J is TRBJ1-5; a weak D match, TRBD1 (5 bases). The CDR3 runs to 13 residues. The V end was cut by 6 bases, the J end by 3 bases, with 9 bases between. Germline loops: CDR1 ENHRY, CDR2 SYGVKD. The CDR3 DNA reads TGTGCCATCAGGGGGACGGACAATCAGCCCCAGCATTTT. Translating gives CAIRGTDNQPQHF.

The sample holds a few counts of this clone. The chain couples TRBV29-1 to TRBJ1-5; no definite D call. V lost 4 bases and J 0 bases, leaving 13 bases between the germline ends. The CDR3 runs to 15 residues. Germline CDR1 and CDR2: SQVTM and ANQGSEA. The CDR3 reads CSVVLPGSSNQPQHF. CDR3 coding DNA: TGCAGCGTTGTTTTGCCAGGTAGTAGCAATCAGCCCCAGCATTTT.

The chain employs TRBV5-6 and TRBJ2-7; D unclear. CDR1 and CDR2 from the germline V gene are SGHDT and YYEEEE. This CDR3 has 12 residues. V was trimmed by 1 base and J by 5 bases, leaving 7 bases between them. The chain's CDR3 is CASSLNSDEQYF. In nucleotides, the CDR3 is TGTGCCAGCAGCTTGAACAGCGACGAGCAGTACTTC.

Here the CDR3 reads CASSESAGWETQYF. The CDR3 DNA follows: TGTGCCAGCAGTGAATCGGCAGGGTGGGAGACCCAGTACTTC. The rearrangement joins TRBV2 to TRBJ2-5; weak D call: TRBD1 (5 bases). The germline gives CDR1 SNHLY, CDR2 FYNNEI. This CDR3 spans 14 amino acids. With 2 bases removed from V and 5 bases from J, the gap between germline ends came to 12 bases.

The gene calls are TRBV15 and TRBJ2-1; 10 nucleotides align to TRBD1. Germline lookup yields CDR1 LNHNV and CDR2 YYDKDF (reference sequence). The V gene end was trimmed by 5 bases and the J gene end by 9 bases; junction bases not matched to a gene: 7. This CDR3 spans 14 amino acids. This CDR3 reads CATSLRQGASEQFF. CDR3 bases: TGTGCCACCAGCCTACGACAGGGGGCGAGTGAGCAGTTCTTC.

This chain joins TRBV9 and TRBJ2-2; a possible D gene is TRBD1 (6 bases). The CDR3 totals 15 residues. Germline V gene data show CDR1 as SGDLS and CDR2 as YYNGEE. V lost 0 bases, J lost 4 bases, and 10 bases lay in between. CDR3 sequence (DNA): TGTGCCAGCAGCGTAGATCAGGGGTCCACCGGGGAGCTGTTTTTT. Its protein is CASSVDQGSTGELFF.

This sequence joins TRBV2 and TRBJ1-5; TRBD1 matches 7 bases. The germline gives CDR1 SNHLY, CDR2 FYNNEI. The CDR3 extends over 16 amino acids. With 6 bases clipped from V and 0 bases from J, the junction kept 8 bases outside the gene matches. The CDR3 sequence is CASRGDRGNSNQPQHF. The CDR3 nucleotides read TGTGCCAGCAGAGGGGACAGAGGGAATAGCAATCAGCCCCAGCATTTT.

This clone came up a few times. The J gene is TRBJ1-2, the V gene TRBV29-1, with 7 bases that match TRBD1. The CDR3 extends over 13 amino acids. Germline V gene lookup returns CDR1 SQVTM and CDR2 ANQGSEA. J was trimmed by 5 bases and V by 6 bases; bases with no gene match: 9. CDR3 nucleotides: TGCAGCGTCTCGTCCGGGACAGAATATGGCTACACCTTC. Translated, it gives CSVSSGTEYGYTF.

The genes are TRBV19 and TRBJ2-1; 11 nucleotides agree with TRBD2. CDR3 length: 16 amino acids. The trim removed 5 bases at V and 5 bases at J, leaving 8 bases unmatched. Germline V CDR1 and CDR2: LNHDA, SQIVND (reference sequence). The chain's CDR3 is CASSPPGLAVDNEQFF. The CDR3 DNA is TGTGCCAGTAGTCCCCCGGGACTAGCGGTCGACAATGAGCAGTTCTTC. Variable domain in full (rest from reference TRBV19 and TRBJ2-1): DGGITQSPKYLFRKEGQNVTLSCEQNLNHDAMYWYRQDPGQGLRLIYYSQIVNDFQKGDIAEGYSVSREKKESFPLTVTSAQKNPTAFYLCASSPPGLAVDNEQFFGPGTRLTVL.

V usage is TRBV30 and J usage is TRBJ1-1; maybe TRBD1 (5 bases). This CDR3 is built from 15 residues. V lost 0 bases, J lost 2 bases, and 13 bases lay in between. The germline V gene encodes CDR1 GTSNPN and CDR2 SVGIG (reference sequence). DNA for the CDR3: TGTGCCTGGAGTGTACATCTGGGGCCTAACACTGAAGCTTTCTTT. It encodes CAWSVHLGPNTEAFF.

The table lists this clone with a few counts. The gene calls are TRBV5-8 and TRBJ1-5; D may be TRBD1 (6 bases). Trimming cost V 4 bases and J 2 bases, with 13 bases left between them. CDR3 length: 15 amino acids. Germline V gene sequence: CDR1 SGHTS, CDR2 YDEGEE. The CDR3 loop is CASSPTGRGNQPQHF. CDR3 DNA: TGTGCCAGCAGCCCAACAGGGAGGGGCAATCAGCCCCAGCATTTT.

This clone was picked up many times. The V gene is TRBV9, the J gene TRBJ1-6; tentative D call: TRBD1 (5 bases). Germline V gene sequence: CDR1 SGDLS, CDR2 YYNGEE. The ends were cut back, 5 bases at V and 9 bases at J, with 12 bases in the middle. CDR3 length equals 13 residues. The CDR3 region has the DNA TGTGCCAGCAGGGGTACAGGAAGTTCACCCCTCCACTTT. Its protein is CASRGTGSSPLHF.